These 10 T cell receptor beta chains originate from one sample sequenced in a study of cytomegalovirus exposure and HLA in healthy donors. Sequencing was performed with immunoSEQ multiplex PCR; in TCRdb, only in-frame clones are kept and a portion is missing. The sample lists about 220,000 clones, approximately 88% occurring once. The sample was PBMCs. The receptors shown here come from a woman in her twenties or thirties in good health and CMV-seropositive.

The gene calls are TRBV5-1 and TRBJ1-4; 8 bases line up with TRBD1. From germline, CDR1 is SGHRS and CDR2 YFSETQ. Trimming took 5 bases from V and 8 from J; bases not matched to a gene: 8. This CDR3 region has 14 residues. CDR3 residues: CASSIGRGQEKLFF. CDR3 sequence (DNA): TGCGCCAGCAGTATAGGCAGGGGGCAAGAAAAACTGTTTTTT.

The V call is TRBV6-1, the J call TRBJ2-5; D not resolved. Germline V lookup: CDR1 MNHNS, CDR2 SASEGT. This CDR3 has 15 residues. Deletions cut 0 bases from V and 4 bases from J, with 12 bases between. DNA for the CDR3: TGTGCCAGCAGTGAAGCGCCGGCAGCCCGAGAGACCCAGTACTTC. Translation: CASSEAPAARETQYF.

This clone was observed a few times. The V call is TRBV27, the J call TRBJ1-1; D is unresolved. V shed 7 bases and J shed 1 base, with 13 bases lying between them. CDR3 size: 14 residues. CDR1 MNHEY and CDR2 SMNVEV come from the germline V gene (reference sequence). In nucleotides, the CDR3 is TGTGCCAGCATAGCCCTGTGGGAGAACACTGAAGCTTTCTTT. Residues: CASIALWENTEAFF.

The J gene is TRBJ1-2, the V gene TRBV7-3; D may be TRBD1 (6 bases). V was shortened by 5 bases and J by 4 bases, with 17 bases between the two germline ends. Germline lookup yields CDR1 SGHTA and CDR2 FQGTGA. The CDR3 extends over 15 amino acids. CDR3 sequence: CASSPQGRGFYGYTF. The CDR3 DNA reads TGTGCCAGCAGCCCGCAGGGGAGAGGGTTCTATGGCTACACCTTC.

This clone was observed once. In nucleotides, the CDR3 is TGTGCCAGCAGTCCTTCTCGGCTCGCGGGGTACGAGCAGTACTTC. Amino acid sequence: CASSPSRLAGYEQYF. This chain uses TRBV27 with TRBJ2-7; perhaps TRBD2 as D (6 bases). CDR3 length: 15 residues. The V end lost 5 bases, the J end lost 4 bases, and 18 bases lay between the germline ends. Looked up from germline, CDR1 is MNHEY and CDR2 is SMNVEV (reference sequence).

The chain couples TRBV6-5 to TRBJ2-7, with TRBD1 matching 8 bases. The CDR3 contains 15 residues. Trimming took 2 bases from V and 2 from J; bases not matched to a gene: 5. Germline V gives CDR1 MNHEY, CDR2 SVGAGI. The DNA of the CDR3 is TGTGCCAGCAGTTACAGGGACAGGAGTACCTACGAGCAGTACTTC. Amino acids: CASSYRDRSTYEQYF.

This clone was recorded only once. This chain connects TRBV14 to TRBJ1-1, with D hard to call. V lost 0 bases and J lost 6, with 5 bases in between. From germline, CDR1 is SGHDN and CDR2 FVKESK. This CDR3 is 12 amino acids long. Here the CDR3 DNA reads TGTGCCAGCAGCCAAGAACCCCCTGAAGCTTTCTTT. As protein: CASSQEPPEAFF.

This chain joins TRBV28 and TRBJ1-5, with D maybe TRBD1 (6 bases). The germline V and J ends were trimmed by 5 bases and 5 bases, with 19 bases remaining between them. Looked up from germline, CDR1 is MDHEN and CDR2 is SYDVKM. The CDR3 covers 16 residues. The CDR3 DNA is TGTGCCAGCAGTCTTCCGGGACACATCCCGCATCAGCCCCAGCATTTT. Protein product: CASSLPGHIPHQPQHF.

The chain links TRBV30 to TRBJ1-2, with D uncertain. V was clipped by 1 base and J by 4 bases, with 7 bases between them. Per germline, CDR1 GTSNPN and CDR2 SVGIG (reference sequence). The CDR3 contains 12 residues. In DNA, the CDR3 is TGTGCCTGGAGTGGGGCAGGCTATGGCTACACCTTC. It is translated as CAWSGAGYGYTF.

This chain uses TRBV9 with TRBJ1-4; D may be TRBD1 (5 bases). This CDR3 contains 13 residues. Between the trimmed V and J ends, which lost 4 bases and 11 bases, there was a span of 15 bases. Germline assignment: CDR1 SGDLS and CDR2 YYNGEE. The CDR3, as DNA: TGTGCCAGCAGCACCCTTCAGGGTGAGAAACTGTTTTTT. Translating it yields CASSTLQGEKLFF.